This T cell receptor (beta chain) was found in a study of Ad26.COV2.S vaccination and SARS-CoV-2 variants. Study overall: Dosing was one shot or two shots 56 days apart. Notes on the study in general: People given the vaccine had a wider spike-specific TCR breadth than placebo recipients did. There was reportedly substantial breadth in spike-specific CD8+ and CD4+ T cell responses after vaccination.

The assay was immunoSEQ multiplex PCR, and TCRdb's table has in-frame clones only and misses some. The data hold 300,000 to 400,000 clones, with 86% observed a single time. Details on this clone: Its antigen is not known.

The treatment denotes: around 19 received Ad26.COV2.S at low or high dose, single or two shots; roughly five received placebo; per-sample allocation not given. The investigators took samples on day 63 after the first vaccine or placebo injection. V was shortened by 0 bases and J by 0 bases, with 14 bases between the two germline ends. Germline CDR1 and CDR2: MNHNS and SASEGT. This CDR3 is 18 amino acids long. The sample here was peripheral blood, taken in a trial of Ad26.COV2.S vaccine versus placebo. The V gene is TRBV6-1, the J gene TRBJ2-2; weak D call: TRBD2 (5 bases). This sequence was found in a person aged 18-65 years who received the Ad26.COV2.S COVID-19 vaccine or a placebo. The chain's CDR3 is CASSEAGGSVANTGELFF. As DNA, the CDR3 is TGTGCCAGCAGTGAAGCGGGCGGGTCGGTCGCGAACACCGGGGAGCTGTTTTTT.